This record looks at one TCR beta chain sequence and its context. This sample was taken from a study of STAT5B mutations in CD4+ large granular lymphocyte leukemia. The germline V gene has CDR1 SQVTM and CDR2 ANQGSEA. Trimming cost V 6 bases and J 5 bases, with 5 bases left between them. CDR3 length: 10 residues. Produced via immunoSEQ multiplex PCR; TCRdb's table is partial and in-frame only. The table includes approximately 30,000 clones, over 60% detected once. This sequence joins TRBV29-1 and TRBJ2-1, with D unclear. The sequencing sample was made of CD4+ T cells from blood buffy coats. This clonotype was obtained from a human donor in good health. CDR3 sequence: CSVFDNEQFF. Written as DNA, the CDR3 is TGCAGCGTCTTTGACAATGAGCAGTTCTTC.